The 19 T cell receptor beta chains listed next were all sequenced from one sample in a study of T cell responses to AZD1222 COVID-19 vaccine. Profiling relied on immunoSEQ multiplex PCR, and the TCRdb table lists in-frame clones only, not all of them. This table has tens of thousands of clones, about 82% appearing once. Sequenced material: peripheral blood, taken on day 0 of AZD1222 vaccination. The origin of the receptors is an adult in good health.

V and J are TRBV5-1 and TRBJ2-2; D gene uncertain. CDR3 length: 13 amino acids. Germline V lookup: CDR1 SGHRS, CDR2 YFSETQ. Trimming removed 1 base from V and 3 bases from J, with 4 bases in between. CDR3 amino acids: CASSLYDTGELFF. CDR3 sequence (DNA): TGCGCCAGCAGCTTGTACGACACCGGGGAGCTGTTTTTT. Variable domain in full (rest from reference TRBV5-1 and TRBJ2-2): KAGVTQTPRYLIKTRGQQVTLSCSPISGHRSVSWYQQTPGQGLQFLFEYFSETQRNKGNFPGRFSGRQFSNSRSEMNVSTLELGDSALYLCASSLYDTGELFFGEGSRLTVL.

The CDR3: CASSQANTSGRWQFF. Here the CDR3 DNA reads TGTGCCAGCAGCCAAGCGAACACTAGCGGGAGATGGCAGTTCTTC. V usage is TRBV3-1 (or the pseudogene TRBV3-2) and J usage is TRBJ2-1, with 11 bases aligning to TRBD2. Germline CDR1 is LGHDT and CDR2 is YNNKEL (reference sequence). The junction had 8 bases not matched to a gene; V was cut back by 1 base and J by 12 bases. This CDR3 is built from 15 residues.

The chain joins TRBV27 to TRBJ2-7; no reliable D call. V was pared by 3 bases and J by 0 bases, with 12 bases between. This CDR3 comprises 15 residues. Germline V gene lookup returns CDR1 MNHEY and CDR2 SMNVEV (reference sequence). CDR3 DNA: TGTGCCAGCAGTTTTACCCGGAGCTACTCCTACGAGCAGTACTTC. It codes for CASSFTRSYSYEQYF.

The chain links TRBV28 to TRBJ1-2; TRBD1 is a possible D gene (5 bases). V was clipped by 1 base and J by 3 bases, with 12 bases between them. This CDR3 is built from 15 residues. Germline V CDR1 and CDR2: MDHEN, SYDVKM. The CDR3 DNA reads TGTGCCAGCAGTTTATATGGGGGACCCGACTATGGCTACACCTTC. It yields the protein CASSLYGGPDYGYTF.

A single count supports this clone. The chain combines TRBV6-2 or TRBV6-3 with TRBJ1-2; TRBD1 is a possible D gene (6 bases). Germline loops: CDR1 MNHEY, CDR2 SVGEGT. The CDR3 contains 13 residues. V was clipped by 6 bases and J by 8 bases, with 16 bases between them. The CDR3: CASSNTGLRGYTF. DNA of the CDR3: TGTGCCAGCAGCAACACAGGGCTCCGCGGCTACACCTTC.

This sequence joins TRBV3-1 (or the pseudogene TRBV3-2) and TRBJ2-3; D unclear. Trimming shortened V by 3 bases and J by 2 bases, and 3 bases separated the two germline ends. Germline CDR1 is LGHDT and CDR2 is YNNKEL (reference sequence). This CDR3 spans 12 amino acids. The CDR3 reads CASSHYTDTQYF. For the CDR3, the DNA is TGTGCCAGCAGCCATTACACAGATACGCAGTATTTT.

In its sample, this clone was seen once. The chain recombines TRBV5-5 with TRBJ1-3; no definite D call. Germline V gene sequence: CDR1 SGHKS, CDR2 YYEKEE (reference sequence). V was cut by 3 bases and J by 0 bases, with 4 bases left in between. This CDR3 is 13 amino acids long. The CDR3 protein is CASSSNSGNTIYF. CDR3 in DNA: TGTGCCAGCAGCTCGAACTCTGGAAACACCATATATTTT.

The count of this clone is one. The chain is built from TRBV3-1 (or the pseudogene TRBV3-2) and TRBJ1-2; 7 bases agree with TRBD1. Losses at the gene ends were 2 bases for V and 2 bases for J; bases not matched to a gene: 5. In germline, CDR1 is LGHDT, CDR2 YNNKEL (reference sequence). CDR3 length equals 15 residues. CDR3 nucleotide sequence: TGTGCCAGCAGCCAACCGGGACAGCCCAACTATGGCTACACCTTC. Protein product: CASSQPGQPNYGYTF.

The sample holds one count of this clone. This chain joins TRBV4-2 and TRBJ1-4; a possible D gene is TRBD1 (5 bases). The V end lost 4 bases, the J end lost 0 bases, and 6 bases lay between the germline ends. The CDR3 covers 14 residues. Germline CDR1 is LGHNA and CDR2 is YNFKEQ. The CDR3 loop reads CASSLGATNEKLFF. CDR3 nucleotide sequence: TGTGCCAGCAGCCTAGGGGCAACTAATGAAAAACTGTTTTTT.

The rearrangement links TRBV19 to TRBJ1-5; D may be TRBD1 (5 bases). There are 13 residues in the CDR3. V lost 5 bases and J lost 3, with 8 bases in between. Germline CDR1 and CDR2: LNHDA and SQIVND (reference sequence). The CDR3 loop reads CASSEGPNQPQHF. CDR3 nucleotide sequence: TGTGCCAGTAGTGAGGGGCCCAATCAGCCCCAGCATTTT.

The chain joins TRBV6-6 to TRBJ2-2; tentative D call: TRBD2 (5 bases). The CDR3 contains 13 residues. CDR1 and CDR2 (germline): MNHNY, SVGAGI (reference sequence). The V gene lost 11 bases and the J gene lost 1 base, with 11 bases spanning the gap. CDR3 loop: CAAMRVNTGELFF. The CDR3 nucleotides are TGTGCCGCTATGAGGGTGAACACCGGGGAGCTGTTTTTT.

The chain uses TRBV28 and TRBJ1-5; unclear D gene. The CDR3 totals 11 residues. The germline V gene encodes CDR1 MDHEN and CDR2 SYDVKM. V was shortened by 6 bases and J by 4 bases, with 4 bases between the two germline ends. CDR3 sequence: CASSQNQPQHF. As DNA, the CDR3 is TGTGCCAGCAGCCAAAATCAGCCCCAGCATTTT. The full variable domain, in which reference TRBV28 and TRBJ1-5 provide the parts outside the CDR3, is DVKVTQSSRYLVKRTGEKVFLECVQDMDHENMFWYRQDPGLGLRLIYFSYDVKMKEKGDIPEGYSVSREKKERFSLILESASTNQTSMYLCASSQNQPQHFGDGTRLSIL.

The chain links TRBV6-4 to TRBJ2-3; D ambiguous. The CDR3 has 14 amino acids. Trimming shortened V by 2 bases and J by 6 bases, and 12 bases separated the two germline ends. The germline gives CDR1 MRHNA, CDR2 SNTAGT. The CDR3 DNA reads TGTGCCAGCAGTGACGCTGGGGTAGGGGATACGCAGTATTTT. Protein sequence: CASSDAGVGDTQYF.

The V gene is TRBV7-8, the J gene TRBJ1-5; D is possibly TRBD1 (5 bases). Per the germline V gene, CDR1 is SGHVS and CDR2 is FQNEAQ. With 5 bases removed from V and 3 bases from J, the gap between germline ends came to 14 bases. CDR3 length equals 15 residues. The CDR3: CASSNLQGPNQPQHF. CDR3 DNA sequence: TGTGCCAGCAGCAACCTCCAGGGACCCAATCAGCCCCAGCATTTT.

The V and J genes are TRBV5-1 and TRBJ2-2, with a weak D call TRBD2 (6 bases). This CDR3 is 15 amino acids long. Germline CDR1 is SGHRS and CDR2 is YFSETQ. Deletions cut 4 bases from V and 7 bases from J, with 17 bases between. CDR3 protein: CASSPVEGRHGELFF. The CDR3 DNA reads TGCGCCAGCAGCCCGGTGGAGGGGCGGCACGGGGAGCTGTTTTTT.

This rearrangement joins TRBV9 to TRBJ1-1; D call uncertain. The CDR3 consists of 17 residues. Trimming cost V 0 bases and J 0 bases, with 15 bases left between them. The V gene's germline CDR1 is SGDLS and CDR2 YYNGEE. The CDR3 reads CASSVESRVRMNTEAFF. Here the CDR3 DNA reads TGTGCCAGCAGCGTAGAAAGTAGGGTCCGAATGAACACTGAAGCTTTCTTT.

V gene TRBV6-4 combines with J gene TRBJ1-3; D gene uncertain. Per germline, CDR1 MRHNA and CDR2 SNTAGT. The ends were cut back, 6 bases at V and 8 bases at J, with 20 bases in the middle. The CDR3 loop spans 15 amino acids. The CDR3: CASRLVRYKSDTIYF. DNA for the CDR3: TGTGCCAGCAGGCTTGTTCGTTATAAAAGTGACACCATATATTTT.

The rearrangement links TRBV5-4 to TRBJ2-7; 7 bases agree with TRBD1. CDR1 and CDR2 (germline): SGHNT, YYREEE (reference sequence). Trimming at V came to 4 bases and at J to 3 bases, leaving 7 bases not matched to a gene. The CDR3 is 14 residues long. The CDR3 here is CASSEGQSLYEQYF. CDR3 nucleotide sequence: TGTGCCAGCAGCGAGGGACAGTCCCTCTACGAGCAGTACTTC.

The genes are TRBV11-2 and TRBJ2-3, with D unclear. Per the germline V gene, CDR1 is SGHAT and CDR2 is FQNNGV. The CDR3 has 15 amino acids. Trimming pared 2 bases from V and 1 base from J, leaving 10 bases between. CDR3 nucleotides: TGTGCCAGCAGCTTACTGGGATACGGCACAGATACGCAGTATTTT. Amino acids: CASSLLGYGTDTQYF.